This T cell receptor (beta chain) was profiled in a study of shared clonotypes between healthy human individuals (dated by TCRdb to about 2020). Broadly, across the study: A couple of women and a few men aged 18 to 49 years were included in the cohort. To estimate repertoire size and how much clonotype sharing occurs between individuals, the study deeply sequenced the blood TCR repertoires of a handful of healthy adults. Libraries were prepared and TCR repertoires were sequenced by different laboratories using diverse techniques, in order to increase sequencing depth and limit assay-specific biases. Each donor's leukapheresis produced roughly between roughly 0.9 and 8.9 billion PBMCs.

Trimming accounts for 5 bases at V and 6 bases at J, while the number of junction bases matched to no gene is 5. Per the germline V gene (reference sequence), MNHEY is the CDR1 and SMNVEV is the CDR2. Taken from cysteine to phenylalanine, the CDR3 has 15 residues. Of the read, only the CDR3 DNA is kept; its 45 bases are in frame from base 1. What the research found in general, with its limitations: Based on pairwise subsampling, the degree of clonotype sharing among donors was expected to be affected by sequencing depth. Because the study included only a small number of donors, the genetic and exposure-history diversity represented was limited. Sampling was restricted to blood, and TCR repertoires in tissue are likely to differ from TCR repertoires in blood.

Donors were healthy HIV-negative adults with no recently reported acute infections or vaccinations. Every donor was a Caucasian adult residing in Nashville, Tennessee, USA. For unsorted samples, tens of millions of PBMCs were counted and genomic DNA was extracted with the QIAamp DNA Blood Mini kit. Blood was obtained by leukapheresis, after which PBMCs were separated by Ficoll-Histopaque density gradient centrifugation and cryopreserved in liquid nitrogen vapor phase. About this clone: What this receptor recognizes is not known. Qualities for individual bases were not recorded, and no much larger clone is one base off.

Using the deep immunoSEQ assay, TCR CDR3 regions were amplified from genomic DNA by multiplex PCR. Genomic DNA extracted from each cell subset was distributed evenly over all wells of several immunoSEQ 96-well plates, and each plate served as one replicate. For unsorted PBMC, about 0.3 ug genomic DNA, equal to 30,000 or so T cell genomes, was loaded into each replicate PCR. Unsorted PBMC genomic DNA was sequenced across ten immunoSEQ deep assay plates. The purified libraries were quantified using a Qubit 3.0 fluorometer, sized with a Bioanalyzer 2100, and then quantified again using the KAPA Library Quantification kit. Every immunoSEQ 96-well plate was sequenced on a separate single-read 150-cycle Illumina NextSeq 550 flow cell. From the authors' description of their analysis: Because the immunoSEQ output included only junctional sequences and no quality scores, the filtering could not be the same as the filtering used for full-length reads. Sequences were annotated with PyIR, a Python wrapper for IgBLAST v1.9, and V/J genes and CDR3 were assigned using IMGT germline references. Reads were filtered out if the reads had weak V/J assignments (E-value above 1e-6), no CDR3, stop codons, out-of-frame junctions, or ambiguous translated residues. A V3J clonotype was defined by an identical inferred V gene, J gene, and CDR3 amino acid sequence. Percentage overlap between repertoires was computed as shared unique clonotypes divided by the size of the smaller repertoire. Three approaches were used to assess repertoire richness: RTK rarefaction, the Chao1 estimator, and Recon v2.1 estimates of unobserved clonotypes. The table was pulled from immuneACCESS by TCRdb, which kept in-frame rearrangements only. Such tables lose some clones; where checked, under half of the loss comes from unresolved V genes, and the rest has no known cause. The V and J calls and clone size are taken from that table; D and trimming were inferred from the DNA. For this sample the table gives 450,000 to 500,000 clones, of which approximately 82% were detected only once. The top ten clonotypes cover about 11% of the sample.

The sequence joins TRBV27 to TRBJ2-5; TRBD2 lines up with 14 middle nucleotides. Sequencing was performed on PBMCs. The origin of this receptor is a woman in her 40s in good health. Some clones in this sample may be carry-over from other donors' samples. The CDR3 here reads CASSPGTSGRKTQYF. Read as DNA, the sequence is TGTGCCAGCAGTCCAGGGACTAGCGGGAGAAAGACCCAGTACTTC.